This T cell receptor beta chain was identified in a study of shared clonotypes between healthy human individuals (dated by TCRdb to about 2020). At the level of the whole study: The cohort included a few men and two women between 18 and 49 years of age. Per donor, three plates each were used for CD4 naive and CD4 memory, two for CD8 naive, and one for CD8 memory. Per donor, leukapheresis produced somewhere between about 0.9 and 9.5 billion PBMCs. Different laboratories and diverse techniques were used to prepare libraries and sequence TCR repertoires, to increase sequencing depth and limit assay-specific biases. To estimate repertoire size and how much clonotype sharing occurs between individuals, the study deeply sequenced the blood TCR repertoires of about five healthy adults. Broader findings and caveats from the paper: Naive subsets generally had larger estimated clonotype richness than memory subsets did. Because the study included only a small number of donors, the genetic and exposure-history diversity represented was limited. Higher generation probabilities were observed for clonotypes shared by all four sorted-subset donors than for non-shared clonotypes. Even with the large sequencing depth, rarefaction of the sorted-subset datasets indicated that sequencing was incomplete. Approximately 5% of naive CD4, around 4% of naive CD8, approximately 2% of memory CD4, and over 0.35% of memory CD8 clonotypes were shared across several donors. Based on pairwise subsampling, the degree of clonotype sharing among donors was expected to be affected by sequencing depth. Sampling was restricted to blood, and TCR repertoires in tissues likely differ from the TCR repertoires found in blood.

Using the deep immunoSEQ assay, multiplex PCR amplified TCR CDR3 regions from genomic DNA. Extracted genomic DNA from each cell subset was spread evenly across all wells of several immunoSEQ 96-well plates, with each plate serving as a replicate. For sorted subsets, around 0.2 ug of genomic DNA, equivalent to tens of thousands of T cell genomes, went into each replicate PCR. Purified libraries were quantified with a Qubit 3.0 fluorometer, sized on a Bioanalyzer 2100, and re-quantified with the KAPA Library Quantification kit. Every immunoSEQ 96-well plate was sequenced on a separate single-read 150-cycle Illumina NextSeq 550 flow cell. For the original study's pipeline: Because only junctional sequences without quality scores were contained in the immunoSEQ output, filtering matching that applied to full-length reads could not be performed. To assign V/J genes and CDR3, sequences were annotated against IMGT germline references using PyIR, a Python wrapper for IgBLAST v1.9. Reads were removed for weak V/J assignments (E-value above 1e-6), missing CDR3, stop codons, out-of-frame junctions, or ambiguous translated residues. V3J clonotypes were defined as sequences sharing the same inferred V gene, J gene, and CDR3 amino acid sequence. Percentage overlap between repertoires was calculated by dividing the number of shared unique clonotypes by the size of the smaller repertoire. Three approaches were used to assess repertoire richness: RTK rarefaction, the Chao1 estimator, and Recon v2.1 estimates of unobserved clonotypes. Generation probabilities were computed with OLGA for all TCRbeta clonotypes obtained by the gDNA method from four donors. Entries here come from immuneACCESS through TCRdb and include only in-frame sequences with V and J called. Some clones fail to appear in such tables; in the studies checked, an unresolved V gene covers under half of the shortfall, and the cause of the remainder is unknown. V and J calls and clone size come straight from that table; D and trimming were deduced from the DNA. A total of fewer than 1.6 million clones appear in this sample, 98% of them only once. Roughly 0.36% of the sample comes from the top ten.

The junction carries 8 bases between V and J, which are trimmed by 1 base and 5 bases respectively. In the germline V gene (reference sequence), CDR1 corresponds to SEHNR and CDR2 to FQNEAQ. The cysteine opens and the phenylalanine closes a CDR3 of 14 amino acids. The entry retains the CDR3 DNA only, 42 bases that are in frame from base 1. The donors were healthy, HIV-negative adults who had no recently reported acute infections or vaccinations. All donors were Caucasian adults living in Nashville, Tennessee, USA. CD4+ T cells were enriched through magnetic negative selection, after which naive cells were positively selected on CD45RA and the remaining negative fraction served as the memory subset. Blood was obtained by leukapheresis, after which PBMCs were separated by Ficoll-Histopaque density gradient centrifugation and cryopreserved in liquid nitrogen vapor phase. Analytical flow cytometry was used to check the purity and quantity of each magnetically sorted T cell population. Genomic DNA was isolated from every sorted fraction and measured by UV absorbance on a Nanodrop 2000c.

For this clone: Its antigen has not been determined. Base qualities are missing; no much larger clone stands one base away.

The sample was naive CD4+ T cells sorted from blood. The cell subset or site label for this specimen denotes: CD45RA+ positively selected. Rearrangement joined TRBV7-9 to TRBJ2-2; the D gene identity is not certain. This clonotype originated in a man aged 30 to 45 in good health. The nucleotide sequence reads TGTGCCAGCAGCTTAGTAGGACGAACCGGGGAGCTGTTTTTT. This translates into CASSLVGRTGELFF.